A selection of T cell receptor beta chains follows, all from one sample in a study of shared clonotypes between healthy human individuals. Sequencing used immunoSEQ multiplex PCR; TCRdb keeps in-frame clones, though not all of them. The table includes about a million clones, approximately 77% detected once. The specimen was memory CD4+ T cells from PBMCs. The receptors shown here come from a man aged 18 to 30 in good health. Some clones in this sample may be carry-over from other donors' samples. CDR3s include the opening cysteine and the closing phenylalanine or tryptophan. Each record gives: J gene, clone size, D gene, V gene, CDR3 protein, CDR3 DNA. The D gene is left open where the match is weak. Clone size is shown for a subset of rows, as once, few, many or a class of expanded clone.

TRBJ2-7	-	-	TRBV18	CASSPGEVFAGPYEQYF	TGTGCCAGCTCCCCGGGGGAGGTGTTTGCGGGCCCCTACGAGCAGTACTTC
TRBJ2-3	once	-	TRBV9	CASSSGERWRLDTQYF	TGTGCCAGCAGCTCGGGGGAACGATGGCGGTTAGATACGCAGTATTTT
TRBJ1-2	-	-	TRBV28	CASSLRNLYGYTF	TGTGCCAGCAGTTTAAGAAACCTCTATGGCTACACCTTC
TRBJ1-2	-	TRBD1	TRBV18	CASSPPGQGRDGYTF	TGTGCCAGCTCACCACCGGGACAGGGGCGAGATGGCTACACCTTC
TRBJ2-1	few	TRBD2	TRBV11-3	CASSLGRTSGAYNEQFF	TGTGCCAGCAGCCTCGGTCGGACTAGCGGGGCCTACAATGAGCAGTTCTTC
TRBJ1-2	-	-	TRBV7-2	CASSLGRYGYTF	TGTGCCAGCAGCTTAGGCAGATATGGCTACACCTTC
TRBJ2-1	-	TRBD1	TRBV5-1	CASSTKDRGVDNEQFF	TGCGCCAGCAGCACGAAGGACAGGGGGGTTGACAATGAGCAGTTCTTC
TRBJ2-2	-	TRBD1	TRBV5-1	CASSPGTGNTGELFF	TGCGCCAGCAGTCCCGGGACAGGGAACACCGGGGAGCTGTTTTTT
TRBJ1-1	-	TRBD1	TRBV28	CASSLHHQGAEAFF	TGTGCCAGCAGTTTACACCATCAGGGGGCTGAAGCTTTCTTT
TRBJ1-1	once	-	TRBV6-1	CASSEVYRAVTFF	TGTGCCAGCAGTGAAGTGTACAGGGCCGTAACTTTCTTT
TRBJ2-3	-	TRBD1	TRBV7-2	CASSITGTGEDTQYF	TGTGCCAGCAGCATAACCGGGACAGGGGAAGATACGCAGTATTTT
TRBJ2-1	-	TRBD2	TRBV19	CASSTVSGRAQVIGEQFF	TGTGCCAGTAGTACCGTTAGCGGGAGGGCCCAGGTTATCGGTGAGCAGTTCTTC
TRBJ1-5	-	TRBD1	TRBV9	CASSPGTGRPDQPQHF	TGTGCCAGCAGCCCCGGGACAGGGCGACCAGATCAGCCCCAGCATTTT
TRBJ1-1	-	-	TRBV11-2	CASSLDLTGRSNTEAFF	TGTGCCAGCAGCTTAGATCTCACTGGGAGGAGCAACACTGAAGCTTTCTTT
TRBJ2-1	-	-	TRBV19	CASTLGHKQFF	TGTGCCAGTACCTTAGGACATAAACAGTTCTTC
TRBJ2-3	-	-	TRBV5-1	CASSHSSDTQYF	TGCGCCAGCAGCCACTCGTCAGATACGCAGTATTTT
TRBJ1-2	-	-	TRBV7-2	CASMKMAGLYGYTF	TGTGCCAGCATGAAGATGGCAGGACTCTATGGCTACACCTTC
TRBJ2-7	-	-	TRBV4-1	CASSQDRAISSYEQYF	TGCGCCAGCAGCCAAGATCGGGCGATCAGCTCCTACGAGCAGTACTTC
TRBJ1-4	-	TRBD1	TRBV13	CASSRDRGLSEKLFF	TGTGCCAGCAGCCGAGACAGGGGGCTGAGTGAAAAACTGTTTTTT
TRBJ2-3	-	-	TRBV7-3	CASSLNPGDTQYF	TGTGCCAGCAGCTTAAATCCGGGAGATACGCAGTATTTT
TRBJ2-7	-	TRBD1	TRBV7-6	CASSFGTGARYEQYF	TGTGCCAGCAGCTTCGGGACAGGGGCCAGGTACGAGCAGTACTTC